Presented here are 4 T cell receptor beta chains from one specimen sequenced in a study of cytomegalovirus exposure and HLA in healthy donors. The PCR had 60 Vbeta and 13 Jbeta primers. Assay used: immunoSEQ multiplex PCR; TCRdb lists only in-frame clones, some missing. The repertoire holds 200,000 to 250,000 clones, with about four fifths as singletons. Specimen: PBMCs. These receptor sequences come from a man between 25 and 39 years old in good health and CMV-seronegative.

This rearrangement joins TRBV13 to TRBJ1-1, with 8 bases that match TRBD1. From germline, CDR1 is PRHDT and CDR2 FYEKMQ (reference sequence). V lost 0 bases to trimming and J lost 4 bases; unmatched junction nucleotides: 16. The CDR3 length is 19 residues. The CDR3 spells CASSLGLIPRTGRSTEAFF. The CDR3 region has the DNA TGTGCCAGCAGCTTAGGCCTAATCCCACGGACAGGGAGGAGCACTGAAGCTTTCTTT.

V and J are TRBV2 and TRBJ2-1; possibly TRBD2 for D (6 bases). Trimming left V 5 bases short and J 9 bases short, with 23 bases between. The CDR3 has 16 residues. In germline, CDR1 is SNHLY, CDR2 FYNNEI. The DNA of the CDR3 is TGTGCCAGCAGTTCCCCCGCGGGGCCTATTAGGGGTGAGCAGTTCTTC. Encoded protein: CASSSPAGPIRGEQFF. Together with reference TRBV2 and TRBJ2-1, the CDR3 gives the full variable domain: EPEVTQTPSHQVTQMGQEVILRCVPISNHLYFYWYRQILGQKVEFLVSFYNNEISEKSEIFDDQFSVERPDGSNFTLKIRSTKLEDSAMYFCASSSPAGPIRGEQFFGPGTRLTVL.

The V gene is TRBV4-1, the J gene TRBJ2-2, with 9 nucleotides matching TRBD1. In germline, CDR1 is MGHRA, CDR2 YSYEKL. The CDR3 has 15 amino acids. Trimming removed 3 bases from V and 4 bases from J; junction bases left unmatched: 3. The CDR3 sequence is CASSHTGGSTGELFF. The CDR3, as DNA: TGCGCCAGCAGCCATACAGGGGGCAGCACCGGGGAGCTGTTTTTT.

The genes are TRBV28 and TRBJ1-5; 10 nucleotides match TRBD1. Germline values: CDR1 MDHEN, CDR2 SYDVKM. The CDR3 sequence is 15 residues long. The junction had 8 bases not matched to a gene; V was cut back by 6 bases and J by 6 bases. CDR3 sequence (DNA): TGTGCCAGCAGACGACAGGGGGCAGTAGGTCAGCCCCAGCATTTT. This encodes CASRRQGAVGQPQHF.